Sequencing of this TCR beta chain was carried out in a study of OX40 agonist ivuxolimab in advanced cancers. Patients who had autoimmune disease history or got systemic immunosuppression were left out. The repertoire was sequenced with immunoSEQ multiplex PCR; TCRdb's copy has only in-frame clones and lacks some. Among roughly 75,000 clones listed, about 89% were seen once. Germline CDR1 is MGHRA and CDR2 is YSYEKL. V shed 3 bases and J shed 3 bases, with 12 bases lying between them. CDR3 length equals 14 residues. The rearrangement links TRBV4-1 to TRBJ2-7, with no clear D. The sample was CD4+ or CD8+ T cells sorted from blood, taken in a trial of the OX40 agonist ivuxolimab. The receptor was derived from an adult with an advanced solid tumor such as melanoma, head and neck, liver or kidney cancer. The CDR3 DNA follows: TGCGCCAGCAGCCAGCTTAGCAGACACTACGAGCAGTACTTC. Translation gives CASSQLSRHYEQYF.